The 20 T cell receptor beta chains below all came from one sample that was sequenced in a study of PD-1 blockade in mismatch repair-deficient tumors. Profiling relied on immunoSEQ multiplex PCR, and the TCRdb table lists in-frame clones only, not all of them. The table records some 48,000 clones, over 60% of them present only once. Sequenced material: PBMCs, taken before pembrolizumab treatment. The receptors were sampled from an adult with mismatch repair-deficient cancer.

CDR3 sequence reads: CASSLERGQGNQPQHF. The CDR3 region has the DNA TGTGCCAGCAGCTTAGAAAGGGGGCAGGGGAATCAGCCCCAGCATTTT. This chain uses TRBV7-2 with TRBJ1-5, with 7 positions matching TRBD1. The V and J ends lost 1 base and 4 bases, in that order; junction bases with no gene match: 7. CDR1 is SGHTA, CDR2 FQGNSA, per germline. This CDR3 is built from 16 residues. The whole variable domain, remainder taken from reference TRBV7-2 and TRBJ1-5, is GAGVSQSPSNKVTEKGKDVELRCDPISGHTALYWYRQSLGQGLEFLIYFQGNSAPDKSGLPSDRFSAERTGGSVSTLTIQRTQQEDSAVYLCASSLERGQGNQPQHFGDGTRLSIL.

This chain connects TRBV29-1 to TRBJ2-3, with D maybe TRBD2 (6 bases). The CDR3 has 14 amino acids. Per the germline V gene, CDR1 is SQVTM and CDR2 is ANQGSEA. The V end was cut by 6 bases, the J end by 1 base, with 14 bases between. The CDR3 DNA reads TGCAGCGTGCGACCCCAGCGGGGCACAGATACGCAGTATTTT. The encoded protein is CSVRPQRGTDTQYF.

The rearrangement links TRBV2 to TRBJ2-1, with TRBD1 matching over 7 bases. V shed 5 bases and J 7 bases; nucleotides not matched to a gene: 11. Germline V gives CDR1 SNHLY, CDR2 FYNNEI. The CDR3 runs 15 residues. CDR3 nucleotide sequence: TGTGCCAGCAGTAAGGAAGGGGGCGGATTAAATGAGCAGTTCTTC. It specifies CASSKEGGGLNEQFF.

The chain has TRBV2 and TRBJ1-4; unclear D gene. The length of the CDR3 is 14 residues. V shed 3 bases and J shed 3 bases, with 8 bases lying between them. Germline V lookup: CDR1 SNHLY, CDR2 FYNNEI. The CDR3, as DNA: TGTGCCAGCAGTGATGGGGTTCCTAATGAAAAACTGTTTTTT. This gives the protein CASSDGVPNEKLFF. Looking up the rest from reference TRBV2 and TRBJ1-4 gives the full variable domain: EPEVTQTPSHQVTQMGQEVILRCVPISNHLYFYWYRQILGQKVEFLVSFYNNEISEKSEIFDDQFSVERPDGSNFTLKIRSTKLEDSAMYFCASSDGVPNEKLFFGSGTQLSVL.

The gene calls are TRBV9 and TRBJ2-2; 9 bases are a match to TRBD1. Germline CDR1 reads SGDLS; CDR2 reads YYNGEE. This CDR3 comprises 15 residues. V shed 0 bases, J shed 6 bases, and the junction held 3 bases outside the gene matches. The CDR3 sequence: CASSVAGTGPGELFF. DNA of the CDR3: TGTGCCAGCAGCGTAGCGGGGACAGGGCCCGGGGAGCTGTTTTTT.

The rearrangement uses TRBV27 and TRBJ2-3; TRBD2 matches at 7 bases. The CDR3 consists of 18 residues. CDR1 MNHEY and CDR2 SMNVEV come from the germline V gene (reference sequence). V was clipped by 5 bases and J by 0 bases; unmatched bases: 14. This chain's CDR3 is CASSALSGLPWSTDTQYF. The DNA of the CDR3 is TGTGCCAGCAGTGCCCTATCGGGACTACCGTGGAGCACAGATACGCAGTATTTT.

A few counts support this clone. This chain links TRBV19 with TRBJ2-7; D uncertain. V was pared by 4 bases and J by 5 bases, with 12 bases between. Germline V lookup: CDR1 LNHDA, CDR2 SQIVND (reference sequence). The CDR3 is 13 residues long. CDR3 nucleotide sequence: TGTGCCAGTAGTACTACTTTAGGGAACGAGCAGTACTTC. Amino acid sequence: CASSTTLGNEQYF.

Only a few counts were recorded for this clone. The chain has TRBV7-9 and TRBJ2-4, with TRBD2 matching 12 bases. The V gene end was trimmed by 8 bases and the J gene end by 7 bases; junction bases not matched to a gene: 6. This CDR3 is built from 14 residues. Germline CDR1 reads SEHNR; CDR2 reads FQNEAQ (reference sequence). The CDR3 DNA is TGTGCCAGCGGGCTAGCGGGAGGGCTCAACATTCAGTACTTC. Translating it yields CASGLAGGLNIQYF.

V gene TRBV4-1 combines with J gene TRBJ2-7; perhaps TRBD2 as D (6 bases). Germline V gene lookup returns CDR1 MGHRA and CDR2 YSYEKL. This CDR3 comprises 15 residues. Trimming shortened V by 4 bases and J by 2 bases, and 15 bases separated the two germline ends. The CDR3 DNA follows: TGCGCCAGCAGCCGAATTAGCGGCGAGACCTACGAGCAGTACTTC. It specifies CASSRISGETYEQYF.

The chain couples TRBV5-1 to TRBJ2-7; D is undetermined. Germline V gene data show CDR1 as SGHRS and CDR2 as YFSETQ. Trimming removed 0 bases at V and 2 bases at J, with 12 bases between. The CDR3 is 15 amino acids. DNA of the CDR3: TGCGCCAGCAGCTTGGAATTGGGCAGCACCTACGAGCAGTACTTC. Amino acid sequence: CASSLELGSTYEQYF.

This chain joins TRBV19 and TRBJ2-2; TRBD2 matches at 10 bases. With V trimmed by 10 bases and J by 0 bases, 5 bases remained unmatched. The CDR3 runs 15 residues. Germline V gene data show CDR1 as LNHDA and CDR2 as SQIVND (reference sequence). As DNA, the CDR3 is TGTGCCACCAGGACTAGCGGCACGAACACCGGGGAGCTGTTTTTT. Amino acids: CATRTSGTNTGELFF.

The CDR3 loop is CASSLVEQYF. The CDR3 DNA is TGTGCCAGCAGCTTAGTCGAGCAGTACTTC. The chain joins TRBV11-2 to TRBJ2-7, with D unclear. Trimming took off 1 base at V and 6 bases at J, with 1 base between the two ends. CDR3 length: 10 residues. Germline CDR1 reads SGHAT; CDR2 reads FQNNGV.

The chain joins TRBV29-1 to TRBJ1-1; TRBD1 might be the D (6 bases). The CDR3 extends over 13 amino acids. V shed 2 bases and J shed 0 bases, with 7 bases lying between them. The germline gives CDR1 SQVTM, CDR2 ANQGSEA. The CDR3 region has the DNA TGCAGCGTTGAACCAGGGGTGAACACTGAAGCTTTCTTT. Translating gives CSVEPGVNTEAFF.

This clone was found a few times. The rearrangement joins TRBV12-5 to TRBJ2-1; 10 bases fit TRBD2. The CDR3 has 18 residues. Looked up from germline, CDR1 is LGHNT and CDR2 is FRNRAP. Losses at the gene ends were 6 bases for V and 4 bases for J; bases not matched to a gene: 15. CDR3 region: CASGEGQLTSGPYNEQFF. CDR3 sequence (DNA): TGTGCTAGTGGGGAGGGACAGCTGACTAGCGGGCCATACAATGAGCAGTTCTTC.

The chain combines TRBV27 with TRBJ2-5; 9 nucleotides agree with TRBD2. Germline CDR1 reads MNHEY; CDR2 reads SMNVEV (reference sequence). Trimming cost V 6 bases and J 4 bases; bases outside gene matches: 12. This CDR3 has 16 amino acids. This CDR3 is CASRPVAGGPAETQYF. Written as DNA, the CDR3 is TGTGCCAGCAGGCCCGTGGCGGGAGGGCCAGCAGAGACCCAGTACTTC.

This clone was detected only a few times. The rearrangement joins TRBV28 to TRBJ2-7; the D is unclear. Trimming removed 10 bases from V and 0 bases from J, with 7 bases in between. The CDR3 contains 11 residues. Germline CDR1 reads MDHEN; CDR2 reads SYDVKM. The CDR3 spells CATEVSYEQYF. The CDR3 coding sequence is TGTGCCACCGAGGTCTCCTACGAGCAGTACTTC.

The chain is built from TRBV7-2 and TRBJ1-2, with no clear D. Germline assignment: CDR1 SGHTA and CDR2 FQGNSA. V lost 5 bases and J lost 8, with 18 bases in between. CDR3 length equals 14 residues. CDR3 DNA sequence: TGTGCCAGCAGCCCTCGCGAGGTGGCTGGAGGCTACACCTTC. This translates into CASSPREVAGGYTF.

The V gene is TRBV4-1, the J gene TRBJ2-3, with D unresolved. Trimming pared 1 base from V and 6 bases from J, leaving 14 bases between. Germline V CDR1 and CDR2: MGHRA, YSYEKL. This CDR3 spans 15 amino acids. CDR3 in amino acids: CASSQVRIAGDTQYF. The CDR3 DNA sequence: TGCGCCAGCAGCCAAGTCAGGATCGCAGGTGATACGCAGTATTTT.

This clone was detected a few times. The rearrangement joins TRBV27 to TRBJ2-3; 10 nucleotides match TRBD2. V gave up 5 bases and J gave up 3 bases; unmatched junction bases: 2. The CDR3 totals 14 residues. From germline, CDR1 is MNHEY and CDR2 SMNVEV (reference sequence). The CDR3 nucleotides read TGTGCCAGCAGTCCGGGACTAGCGACAGATACGCAGTATTTT. This encodes CASSPGLATDTQYF.

The chain combines TRBV10-3 with TRBJ1-2; 9 bases agree with TRBD1. Germline V lookup: CDR1 ENHRY, CDR2 SYGVKD. V shed 4 bases, J shed 2 bases, and the junction held 8 bases outside the gene matches. This CDR3 contains 16 residues. The DNA of the CDR3 is TGTGCCATCAGTGTGGAGGGGACAGGGCTCAACTATGGCTACACCTTC. This encodes CAISVEGTGLNYGYTF.